One and the same sample provided the 4 T cell receptor beta chains below, sequenced in a study of blood T cell repertoires in COVID-19 (dated by TCRdb to the early 2020s). The library relied on the immunoSEQ multiplex PCR assay. TCRdb mirrors the immuneACCESS table, restricted to in-frame sequences. Some clones are absent from its copies; in checked studies, under half trace to an unresolved V gene, and the reason for the others is unknown. The sample table records hundreds of thousands of clones; roughly 91% of these occur just once. Roughly a tenth of the sample is in the top ten clones. The sequencing sample was made of PBMCs or T cells enriched from blood (not recorded which). These receptors all come from a woman aged 25 to 39 who had recovered from COVID-19.

The chain is built from TRBV5-1 and TRBJ1-1, with 10 bases that match TRBD1. The V segment lost 0 bases and the J segment 0 bases; nucleotides outside the gene matches: 2. CDR3 length: 16 amino acids. CDR1 and CDR2 from the germline V gene are SGHRS and YFSETQ. CDR3 sequence reads: CASSLGQGAMNTEAFF. In nucleotides, the CDR3 is TGCGCCAGCAGCTTGGGACAGGGGGCCATGAACACTGAAGCTTTCTTT.

The chain uses TRBV29-1 and TRBJ2-1; a weak D match, TRBD1 (5 bases). The CDR3 has 13 residues. CDR1 and CDR2 (germline): SQVTM, ANQGSEA. The ends were cut back, 8 bases at V and 0 bases at J, with 11 bases in the middle. CDR3 coding DNA: TGCAGCCCACCCGGACACTCCTACAATGAGCAGTTCTTC. Residues: CSPPGHSYNEQFF.

The CDR3 region is CASSLGRVGFGEQYF. The DNA of the CDR3 is TGTGCCAGCAGCTTAGGCAGGGTTGGATTTGGCGAGCAGTACTTC. V and J are TRBV11-1 and TRBJ2-7, with TRBD1 as a possible D gene (5 bases). Germline V gene data show CDR1 as SGHAT and CDR2 as FQDESV (reference sequence). The CDR3 consists of 15 residues. Trimming cost V 1 base and J 6 bases, with 16 bases left between them.

The chain has TRBV11-1 and TRBJ2-2; 9 nucleotides align to TRBD2. CDR1 SGHAT and CDR2 FQDESV come from the germline V gene (reference sequence). The CDR3 contains 15 residues. J was trimmed by 4 bases and V by 4 bases; bases with no gene match: 4. CDR3 in DNA: TGTGCCAGCAGCTATAGCGGGAGCGCCACCGGGGAGCTGTTTTTT. This gives the protein CASSYSGSATGELFF.